The clone carrying this T cell receptor (beta chain) was observed a few times. These data belong to a study of shared clonotypes between healthy human individuals. The ends lost 1 base at V and 6 bases at J; junction bases unmatched: 5. Germline lookup yields CDR1 KGHSH and CDR2 LQKENI. This CDR3 comprises 16 residues. Healthy HIV-negative adults with no recent acute infections or vaccinations were recruited as donors. There were only Caucasian adults among the donors, and all lived in Nashville, Tennessee. Under the authors' procedure: Sequence data from immunoSEQ were junction-only and lacked quality scores; consequently, filtering differed. The assay was immunoSEQ multiplex PCR, and TCRdb's table has in-frame clones only and misses some. V and J calls and clone size are as listed in that table; D and trimming were resolved from the DNA. This table has over 700,000 clones, 55% to 75% appearing once.

The sample comprised memory CD4+ T cells sorted from blood. As for subset: CD45RA-negative fraction. The chain employs TRBV18 and TRBJ2-2; 10 nucleotides align to TRBD1. This TCR was recovered from a woman between 25 and 40 years old in good health. The CDR3 protein is CASSPRGTGDAGELFF. The CDR3 DNA sequence: TGTGCCAGCTCACCACGGGGGACAGGGGACGCCGGGGAGCTGTTTTTT. Variable domain in full (rest from reference TRBV18 and TRBJ2-2): NAGVMQNPRHLVRRRGQEARLRCSPMKGHSHVYWYRQLPEEGLKFMVYLQKENIIDESGMPKERFSAEFPKEGPSILRIQQVVRGDSAAYFCASSPRGTGDAGELFFGEGSRLTVL.